The clone carrying this T cell receptor (beta chain) was detected many times. Time point specified: before trial treatment. Patients qualified if they had advanced solid tumors that lacked tumor-infiltrating lymphocytes. This specimen comes from a study of low-dose radiotherapy and immunotherapy resistance in tumors. At the level of the study: Cohort 2 was treated with 1 Gy per fraction every two weeks, amounting to 13 Gy across 26 weeks.

TRAV- and TRBV-specific primers were used for first-strand cDNA, which covered alpha and beta chains. TCR amplification involved about 19 PCR cycles with a constant-region primer and V-primer adapter. In vitro transcription was used to amplify the isolated mRNA. TCRdb processed the reads anew with MiXCR; each CDR3 protein has one entry. The profile shows 60,000 to 90,000 distinct CDR3 sequences, roughly 31% of them singletons. CDR1 SEHNR and CDR2 FQNEAQ come from the germline V gene (reference sequence). CDR3 length: 15 amino acids. V dropped 5 bases and J dropped 4; count of bases not matched to a gene: 5.

The sample consisted of PBMCs, taken before treatment. This clonotype was sampled from a female donor with ovarian cancer. This chain joins TRBV7-9 and TRBJ2-1; 10 nucleotides agree with TRBD2. CDR3 sequence (DNA): TGTGCCAGCAGCCGGACTAGCGGCGATTACAATGAGCAGTTCTTC. Translation: CASSRTSGDYNEQFF.